This T cell receptor (beta chain) was captured in a study of OX40 agonist ivuxolimab in advanced cancers. Study-level background: Patients receiving dose escalation had hepatocellular carcinoma, melanoma, renal cell or head and neck cancer.

General study findings and limits: Antigen targets of the expanded peripheral T cells went undetermined. Clonal expansion from baseline to week 6 occurred in both CD4+ and CD8+ T cells.

A remark on this clone: Its specificity is not known.

V was shortened by 2 bases and J by 6 bases, with 11 bases between the two germline ends. CDR3 length: 13 residues. Germline V gives CDR1 SGHTA, CDR2 FQGNSA. The data were produced by immunoSEQ multiplex PCR, yet TCRdb's version contains in-frame clones alone and is incomplete. The data show 72,000 or so clones, 89% seen once. The chain links TRBV7-2 to TRBJ2-7; D is possibly TRBD1 (5 bases). Sequences were derived from CD4+ or CD8+ T cells sorted from blood, sampled in a trial of the OX40 agonist ivuxolimab. The TCR sequence derives from an adult with an advanced solid tumor such as melanoma, head and neck, liver or kidney cancer. In DNA form, the CDR3 reads TGTGCCAGCAGCTTAAGTGGACACCTCGAGCAGTACTTC. This sequence encodes CASSLSGHLEQYF.